Listed here is a single T cell receptor beta chain. The entry originates in a study of CD8+ T cells in alopecia areata. Sequencing used cDNA as its template, made by extracting RNA and reverse transcribing it. Repertoires were generated with immunoSEQ multiplex PCR, while TCRdb's copy carries only in-frame clones and drops some. The repertoire includes 80,000 to 100,000 clones, 41% of them detected once, and approximately 1.2% sits in the top ten. The germline gives CDR1 KGHSH, CDR2 LQKENI. The CDR3 is 15 amino acids. J lost 0 bases, V lost 8 bases, and 4 bases had no gene match. The chain uses TRBV18 and TRBJ2-1; 10 positions match TRBD2. The sequence was collected from a human donor with alopecia areata. The sequenced material came from CD4+ T cells sorted from blood. CDR3 nucleotide sequence: TGTGCCAGCCACGGACTAGCGGCCTCCTACAATGAGCAGTTCTTC. It specifies CASHGLAASYNEQFF.